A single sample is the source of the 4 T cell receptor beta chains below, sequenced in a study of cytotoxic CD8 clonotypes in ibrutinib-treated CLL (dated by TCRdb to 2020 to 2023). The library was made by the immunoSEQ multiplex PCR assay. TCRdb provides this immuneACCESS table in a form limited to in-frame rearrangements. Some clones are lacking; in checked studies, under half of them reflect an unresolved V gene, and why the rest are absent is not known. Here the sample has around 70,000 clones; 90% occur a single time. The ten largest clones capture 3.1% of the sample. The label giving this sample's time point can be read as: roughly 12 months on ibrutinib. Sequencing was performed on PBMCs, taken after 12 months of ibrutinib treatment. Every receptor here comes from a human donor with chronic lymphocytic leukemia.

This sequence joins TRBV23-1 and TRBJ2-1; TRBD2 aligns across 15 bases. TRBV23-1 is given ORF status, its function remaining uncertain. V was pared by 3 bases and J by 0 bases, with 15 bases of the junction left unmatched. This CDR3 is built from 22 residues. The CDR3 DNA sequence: TGCGCCAGCAGTCAGCCAACAGGGAGTGGGACTAGCGGGAGGCGCTCCTACAATGAGCAGTTCTTC. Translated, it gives CASSQPTGSGTSGRRSYNEQFF.

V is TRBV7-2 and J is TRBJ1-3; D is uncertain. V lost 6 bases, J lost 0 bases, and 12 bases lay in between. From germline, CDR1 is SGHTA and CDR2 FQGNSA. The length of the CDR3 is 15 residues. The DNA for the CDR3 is TGTGCCAGCAGGGGCGGGCTCGGCTCTGGAAACACCATATATTTT. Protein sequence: CASRGGLGSGNTIYF.

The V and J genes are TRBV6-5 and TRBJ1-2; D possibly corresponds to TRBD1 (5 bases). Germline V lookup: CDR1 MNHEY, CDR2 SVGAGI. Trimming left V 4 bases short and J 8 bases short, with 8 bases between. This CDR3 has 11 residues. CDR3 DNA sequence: TGTGCCAGCAGTTCGGGGGTGGGCTACACCTTC. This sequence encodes CASSSGVGYTF.

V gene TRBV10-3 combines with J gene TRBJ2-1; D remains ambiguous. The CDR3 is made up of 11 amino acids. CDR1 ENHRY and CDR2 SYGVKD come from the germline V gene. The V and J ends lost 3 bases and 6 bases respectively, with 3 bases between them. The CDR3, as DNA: TGTGCCATCAGTGATGCCAATGAGCAGTTCTTC. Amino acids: CAISDANEQFF.